This paragraph covers one T cell receptor (beta chain) sequence. The data derive from a study of T-cell reconstitution after alpha-beta-depleted transplantation in children. Unique molecular identifiers featured in how the TCRbeta library was prepared. Via MiXCR, TCRdb re-called the PCR reads, giving one row per CDR3 protein. Of about 480,000 distinct CDR3 sequences listed, 12% are singletons. The sequence was obtained from a human donor who donated a stem cell graft to a child with combined immunodeficiency. Sequenced here: PBMCs from the stem cell graft donor, sampled from the stem cell graft.

CDR3 sequence: CAWSVRLDNEQFF. The CDR3 DNA reads TGTGCCTGGAGTGTAAGGCTCGACAATGAGCAGTTCTTC. This chain uses TRBV30 with TRBJ2-1; D remains unclear. The CDR3 is made up of 13 amino acids. Trimming stripped 0 bases from V and 5 bases from J, with 8 bases between. Looked up from germline, CDR1 is GTSNPN and CDR2 is SVGIG (reference sequence).